This T cell receptor beta chain originates from a study of blood T cell repertoires in COVID-19. About the research overall: Nucleic acid was either cDNA or gDNA, and it came from T cells, B-cell-depleted T cells, or PBMCs.

Authors' analysis steps: Using reference gene primer amplification, nucleated cell counts were estimated. Repertoires were generated with immunoSEQ multiplex PCR, while TCRdb's copy carries only in-frame clones and drops some. V, J and clone size derive from that table, while D and trimming were established from the DNA sequence. The table includes nearly 350,000 clones, around 82% detected once. This clone is a singleton in its sample. Germline V gene data show CDR1 as MNHNY and CDR2 as SVGAGI (reference sequence). This CDR3 spans 11 amino acids. Trimming cost V 6 bases and J 7 bases, with 10 bases left between them.

This sequence originates from a man aged 30 to 45 with active or convalescent COVID-19. The source material was peripheral blood. The chain has TRBV6-6 and TRBJ2-7; weak D call: TRBD2 (5 bases). CDR3 coding DNA: TGTGCCAGCAGCCGTAGACTAGAGCAGTACTTC. Its protein is CASSRRLEQYF.